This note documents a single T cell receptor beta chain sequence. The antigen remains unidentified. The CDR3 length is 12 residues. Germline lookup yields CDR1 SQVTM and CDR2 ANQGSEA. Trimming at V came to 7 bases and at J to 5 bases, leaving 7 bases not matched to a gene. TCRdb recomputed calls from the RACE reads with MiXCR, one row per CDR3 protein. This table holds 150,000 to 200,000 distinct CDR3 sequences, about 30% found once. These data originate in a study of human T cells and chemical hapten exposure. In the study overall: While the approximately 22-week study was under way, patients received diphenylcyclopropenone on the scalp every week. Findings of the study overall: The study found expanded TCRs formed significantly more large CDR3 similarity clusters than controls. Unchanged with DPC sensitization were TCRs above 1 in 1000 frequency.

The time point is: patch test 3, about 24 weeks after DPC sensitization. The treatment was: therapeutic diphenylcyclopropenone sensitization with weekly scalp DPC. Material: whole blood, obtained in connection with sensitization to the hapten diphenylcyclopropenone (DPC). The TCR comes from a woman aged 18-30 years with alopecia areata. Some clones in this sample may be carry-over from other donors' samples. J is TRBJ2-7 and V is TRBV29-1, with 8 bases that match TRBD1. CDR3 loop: CSATGDGHEQYF. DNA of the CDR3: TGCAGCGCGACAGGGGACGGCCACGAGCAGTACTTC.